This TCR beta chain was obtained from a study of blood T cell repertoires in COVID-19 (TCRdb year 2020). Background for the entire study: The collaborator samples originated in the United States, Italy and Spain and spanned the acute and convalescent phases of COVID-19. The material from the prospective study consisted of cDNA or gDNA derived from T cells, B-cell-depleted T cells, or PBMCs. Subjects who had been exposed to COVID-19, were actively infected with it, or had recovered from it provided the deeply sampled blood TCRbeta repertoires that made up the dataset. The repertoires were made available in a free public database intended to serve as a resource for research on the immune response to SARS-CoV-2. Samples were obtained from the ongoing ImmuneRACE study (first 160 participants) and from about 1,300 subjects provided by 6 global collaborators. Sample metadata almost always included a de-identified subject ID, COVID-19 status, age in years and sex. Where HLA class I and class II types were available, the types were taken from metadata supplied by the sample provider, not from assay-based typing.

The collaborating institutions used their own protocols to collect whole blood in K2EDTA tubes. Collaborator samples were shipped for TCRbeta analysis as frozen whole blood, isolated PBMCs, or DNA extracted from either sample type. V and J are truncated by 5 bases and 4 bases respectively, leaving an intervening sequence of 11 bases. Its CDR3 holds 13 amino acids, cysteine through phenylalanine. Only the CDR3 region is kept as DNA, spanning 39 bases read in frame from base 1. Points on this clone: The antigen this receptor binds is unknown. No quality values exist for individual bases; no much larger clone is one base distant.

TCRbeta CDR3 regions were amplified from genomic DNA by means of the immunoSEQ Assay, a bias-controlled multiplex PCR. The source study handled its data this way. The number of nucleated cells in each sample was estimated by amplification of reference gene primers within the assay. To quantify the absolute abundance of each unique TCRbeta CDR3 rearrangement, sequence reads were collapsed and filtered. For each sample, productive Simpson clonality was calculated as the square root of Simpson's diversity index over productive rearrangements. The immuneACCESS repertoire file appears here via TCRdb, limited to in-frame rearrangements. These files lack a portion of the clones; in checked studies, under half of the deficit traces to unresolved V genes, and the cause of the others is not known. V and J calls plus clone size are reproduced from that table; the DNA served to infer D and trimming. The sample contains under 95,000 clones, 83% of them found a single time. Roughly 10% of the sample comes from the top ten.

Here is what the overall study found, with its caveats: The quantity of clinical and demographic metadata differed by source and by participant and was supplied without curation.

The sequence came from a human donor in a cohort sampled during active COVID-19. Sequencing was carried out using peripheral blood. Recombination linked TRBV12-3 or TRBV12-4 to TRBJ1-2; the D gene identity is not certain. This receptor has the CDR3 CASSRTGTYGYTF. In nucleotides, the sequence is TGTGCCAGCAGTCGGACGGGAACCTATGGCTACACCTTC.